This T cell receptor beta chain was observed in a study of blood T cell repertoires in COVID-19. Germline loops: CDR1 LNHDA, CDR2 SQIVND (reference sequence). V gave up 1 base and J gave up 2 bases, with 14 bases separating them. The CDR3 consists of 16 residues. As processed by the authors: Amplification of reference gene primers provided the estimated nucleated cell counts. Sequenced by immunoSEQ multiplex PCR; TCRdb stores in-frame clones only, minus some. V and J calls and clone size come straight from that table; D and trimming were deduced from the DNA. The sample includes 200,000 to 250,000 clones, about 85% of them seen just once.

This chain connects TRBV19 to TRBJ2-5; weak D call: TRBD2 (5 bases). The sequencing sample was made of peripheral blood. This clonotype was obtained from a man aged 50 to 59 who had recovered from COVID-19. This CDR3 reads CASSIGAVGGQETQYF. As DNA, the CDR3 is TGTGCCAGTAGTATAGGGGCCGTTGGAGGTCAAGAGACCCAGTACTTC.